This T cell receptor (beta chain) came from a study of T cells in Graves' hyperthyroidism and ophthalmopathy. Germline V lookup: CDR1 SNHLY, CDR2 FYNNEI. The CDR3 is made up of 13 amino acids. V lost 5 bases and J lost 7; bases outside the gene matches: 3. Regions amplified from RNA transcripts were the TCR beta CDR3 regions. With the HTBI primer set, the TCR CDR3 went through a first round of RT-PCR. Via MiXCR, TCRdb re-called the multiplex PCR reads, giving one row per CDR3 protein. The repertoire holds 400,000 to 500,000 distinct CDR3 sequences, approximately 15% seen once, with around a sixth in the top ten. The study defined stable Graves' hyperthyroidism as no ophthalmopathy progression within 18 months.

Sample: blood. The clonotype was recovered from a woman aged 18-29 years with Graves' hyperthyroidism. The J gene is TRBJ2-1, the V gene TRBV2, with TRBD1 matching 9 bases. In DNA form, the CDR3 reads TGTGCCAGCAGTAGGACAGGGGTGAATGAGCAGTTCTTC. Residues: CASSRTGVNEQFF.